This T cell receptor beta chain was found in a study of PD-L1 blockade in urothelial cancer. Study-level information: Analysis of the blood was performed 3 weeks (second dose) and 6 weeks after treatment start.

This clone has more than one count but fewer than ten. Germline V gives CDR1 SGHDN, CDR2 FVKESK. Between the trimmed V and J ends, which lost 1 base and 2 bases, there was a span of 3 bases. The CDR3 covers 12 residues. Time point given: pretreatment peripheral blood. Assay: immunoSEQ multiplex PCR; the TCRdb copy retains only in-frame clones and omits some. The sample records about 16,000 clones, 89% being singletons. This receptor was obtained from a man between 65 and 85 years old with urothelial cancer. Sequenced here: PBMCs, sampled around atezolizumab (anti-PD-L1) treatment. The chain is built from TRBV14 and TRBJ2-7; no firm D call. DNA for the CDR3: TGTGCCAGCAGCCAAGTCACCTACGAGCAGTACTTC. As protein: CASSQVTYEQYF.